A single sample gave rise to the 16 T cell receptor beta chains below, sequenced in a study of T cells in Graves' hyperthyroidism and ophthalmopathy (dated by TCRdb to between 2018 and 2021). Library generation was performed with multiplex PCR. These reads were obtained on an Illumina HiSeq 2000. The TCR beta CDR3 regions were amplified from RNA transcripts. For the first round of RT-PCR on the TCR CDR3, the HTBI primer set was used together with the Qiagen OneStep RT-PCR kit. Starting from the raw public reads, TCRdb applied fastp trimming at Q25, assembled clones with MiXCR and retained in-frame beta chains. One record per CDR3 amino acid sequence lists the most common genes and DNA. For this sample the table gives 500,000 to 650,000 distinct CDR3 sequences, of which 40% to 50% were detected only once. The ten most abundant clones make up roughly 45% of the sample. The sample was peripheral blood or thyroid tissue (not recorded which). Every receptor here comes from an adult woman with Graves' disease, either hyperthyroidism or ophthalmopathy (not recorded which).

V usage is TRBV19 and J usage is TRBJ1-5; 9 positions match TRBD1. This CDR3 has 13 amino acids. Per germline, CDR1 LNHDA and CDR2 SQIVND (reference sequence). After removal of 9 bases from V and 7 bases from J, the junction contained 7 bases not matched to a gene. The CDR3 DNA sequence: TGTGCCAGCAACACAGGGGGCGGACAGCCCCAGCATTTT. Translating it yields CASNTGGGQPQHF. Full variable domain (remainder filled in from reference TRBV19 and TRBJ1-5): DGGITQSPKYLFRKEGQNVTLSCEQNLNHDAMYWYRQDPGQGLRLIYYSQIVNDFQKGDIAEGYSVSREKKESFPLTVTSAQKNPTAFYLCASNTGGGQPQHFGDGTRLSIL.

This clonotype was seen many times. J is TRBJ1-5 and V is TRBV9, with a possible D match to TRBD1 (5 bases). Trimming stripped 3 bases from V and 7 bases from J, with 17 bases between. Germline CDR1 SGDLS, CDR2 YYNGEE. There are 15 residues in the CDR3. CDR3 amino acids: CASSASGTQGQPQHF. CDR3 in DNA: TGTGCCAGCAGCGCGTCCGGGACCCAAGGCCAGCCCCAGCATTTT.

The chain links TRBV28 to TRBJ2-5, with TRBD2 matching 13 bases. CDR1 and CDR2 (germline): MDHEN, SYDVKM. This CDR3 is built from 17 residues. The V gene end was trimmed by 3 bases and the J gene end by 1 base; junction bases not matched to a gene: 5. The CDR3 DNA reads as TGTGCCAGCAGTTTCCCCGGACTAGCGGGAGTCCAAGAGACCCAGTACTTC. It translates to CASSFPGLAGVQETQYF. Complete variable domain (other parts from reference TRBV28 and TRBJ2-5): DVKVTQSSRYLVKRTGEKVFLECVQDMDHENMFWYRQDPGLGLRLIYFSYDVKMKEKGDIPEGYSVSREKKERFSLILESASTNQTSMYLCASSFPGLAGVQETQYFGPGTRLLVL.

This clonotype was picked up many times. The V gene is TRBV11-2, the J gene TRBJ2-2; the D is unclear. V lost 5 bases to trimming and J lost 4 bases, with 14 bases between them. Germline V lookup: CDR1 SGHAT, CDR2 FQNNGV. This CDR3 region has 15 residues. The CDR3 DNA follows: TGTGCCAGCAGCAGTGGCCGGCCAGGCACCGGGGAGCTGTTTTTT. Its protein is CASSSGRPGTGELFF.

In this sample, this clonotype turned up a few times. Its ends do not fully match the called genes, so a read error is possible. The rearrangement joins TRBV7-8 to TRBJ2-2, with 10 positions matching TRBD1. This CDR3 contains 18 residues. CDR1 SGHVS and CDR2 FQNEAQ come from the germline V gene. CDR3 protein: CASSLTGTGAPPYNEQFF. DNA for the CDR3: TGTGCCAGCAGCTTAACCGGGACAGGGGCGCCTCCCTACAATGAGCAGTTTTTT. The full variable domain, its missing parts supplied by reference TRBV7-8 and TRBJ2-2, is GAGVSQSPRYKVAKRGQDVALRCDPISGHVSLFWYQQALGQGPEFLTYFQNEAQLDKSGLPSDRFFAERPEGSVSTLKIQRTQQEDSAVYLCASSLTGTGAPPYNEQFFGEGSRLTVL.

In the case of this clonotype: One base away lies a much larger clone, so this may be a sequencing read error. As the CDR3 is not closed by the conserved phenylalanine or tryptophan, this likely results from a read error. The V gene is TRBV6-1, the J gene TRBJ1-1; possible D gene TRBD1, 6 bases. This CDR3 spans 14 amino acids. Germline assignment: CDR1 MNHNS and CDR2 SASEGT. V gave up 7 bases and J gave up 1 base, with 13 bases separating them. CDR3: CASIGTRANTEAFL. The CDR3 nucleotides read TGTGCCAGCATCGGGACACGAGCGAACACTGAAGCTTTCCTT.

The V gene is TRBV9, the J gene TRBJ1-1; D gene unclear. Germline V gene data show CDR1 as SGDLS and CDR2 as YYNGEE. This CDR3 is built from 14 residues. V was shortened by 3 bases and J by 8 bases, with 17 bases between the two germline ends. The CDR3 reads CASSAGLPRSEAFF. The DNA for the CDR3 is TGTGCCAGCAGCGCCGGGTTGCCGCGATCCGAAGCTTTCTTT.

The V gene is TRBV20-1, the J gene TRBJ1-1; 10 nucleotides line up with TRBD1. The J segment lost 4 bases and the V segment lost 5 bases, leaving 7 bases of the junction unmatched. The germline V gene has CDR1 DFQATT and CDR2 SNEGSKA (reference sequence). The CDR3 is made up of 14 amino acids. As DNA, the CDR3 is TGCAGTGCTTTGCTTCGACAGGGGGCCACTGAAGCTTTCTTT. Translation: CSALLRQGATEAFF.

The chain joins TRBV25-1 to TRBJ1-2; 7 bases align to TRBD1. Germline V gene lookup returns CDR1 MGHDK and CDR2 SYGVNS. CDR3 length: 15 residues. V dropped 4 bases and J dropped 3; count of bases not matched to a gene: 8. The CDR3: CASSGARGTDYGYTF. CDR3 in DNA: TGTGCCAGCAGTGGGGCCCGCGGGACAGACTATGGCTACACCTTC.

V usage is TRBV19 and J usage is TRBJ1-5, with D unclear. This CDR3 spans 14 amino acids. Trimming removed 7 bases from V and 6 bases from J, with 16 bases in between. In germline, CDR1 is LNHDA, CDR2 SQIVND (reference sequence). DNA of the CDR3: TGTGCCAGTAACTCTGCTGGGTTAGGTCAGCCCCAGCATTTT. This sequence encodes CASNSAGLGQPQHF. Full variable domain (outside the CDR3, taken from reference TRBV19 and TRBJ1-5): DGGITQSPKYLFRKEGQNVTLSCEQNLNHDAMYWYRQDPGQGLRLIYYSQIVNDFQKGDIAEGYSVSREKKESFPLTVTSAQKNPTAFYLCASNSAGLGQPQHFGDGTRLSIL.

This chain uses TRBV9 with TRBJ2-2, with D possibly TRBD1 on 5 matching bases. This CDR3 spans 13 amino acids. The germline V gene has CDR1 SGDLS and CDR2 YYNGEE. V dropped 6 bases and J dropped 5 bases, with 11 bases sitting between them. As DNA, the CDR3 is TGTGCCAGCACCCGACAGTTTACCGGGGAGCTGTTTTTT. Protein product: CASTRQFTGELFF.

The chain combines TRBV5-1 with TRBJ2-7; 9 bases map to TRBD2. The junction had 1 base not matched to a gene; V was cut back by 4 bases and J by 2 bases. This CDR3 has 13 amino acids. The V gene's germline CDR1 is SGHRS and CDR2 YFSETQ. CDR3 amino acids: CASSGGRAYEQYF. In nucleotides, the CDR3 is TGCGCCAGCAGCGGCGGGAGGGCCTACGAGCAGTACTTC. The whole variable domain, remainder taken from reference TRBV5-1 and TRBJ2-7, is KAGVTQTPRYLIKTRGQQVTLSCSPISGHRSVSWYQQTPGQGLQFLFEYFSETQRNKGNFPGRFSGRQFSNSRSEMNVSTLELGDSALYLCASSGGRAYEQYFGPGTRLTVT.

As regards this clonotype: The junction departs from germline at one end; a sequencing error may be responsible. J is TRBJ2-7 and V is TRBV2; 9 nucleotides agree with TRBD2. Per the germline V gene, CDR1 is SNHLY and CDR2 is FYNNEI. The CDR3 is 15 amino acids. CDR3 residues: CAISGASGTPYEQYF. The CDR3 DNA reads TGTGCCATCAGTGGAGCTAGCGGGACCCCCTACGAGCAGTACTTC.

The chain combines TRBV6-1 with TRBJ1-5; 8 positions agree with TRBD1. The CDR3 length is 16 residues. The germline gives CDR1 MNHNS, CDR2 SASEGT. Trimming at V came to 5 bases and at J to 6 bases, leaving 12 bases not matched to a gene. The CDR3 here is CASSRSPTGEVQPQHF. The DNA of the CDR3 is TGTGCCAGCAGTCGTTCCCCGACAGGGGAGGTTCAGCCCCAGCATTTT.

This clonotype turned up a few times. V and J are TRBV12-3 or TRBV12-4 and TRBJ1-3, with 9 positions matching TRBD1. J was trimmed by 8 bases and V by 6 bases; bases with no gene match: 11. This CDR3 is 15 amino acids long. The CDR3 nucleotides are TGTGCCAGCAGCCCGGACAGGGGACTCGAGGACACCATATATTTT. Encoded protein: CASSPDRGLEDTIYF.

Remarks on this clonotype: This clone may be a read error of a much larger clone one base away. The rearrangement uses TRBV19 and TRBJ2-5; D ambiguous. V lost 1 base and J lost 7, with 13 bases in between. CDR3 length: 14 amino acids. The germline V gene has CDR1 LNHDA and CDR2 SQIVND (reference sequence). In DNA, the CDR3 is TGTGCCAGTAGTATAGGGGGTCTGGTGGGGACCCAGTACTTC. Its protein product is CASSIGGLVGTQYF.